The text below deals with one T cell receptor beta chain. The clone's antigen remains unknown. Base qualities are not provided; no much larger clone lies one nucleotide away. The sample is drawn from a study of PD-1 blockade in mismatch repair-deficient tumors (dated by TCRdb to about 2017). For the wider study: The trial enrolled roughly 83 consecutive patients with under 15 mismatch repair-deficient cancer types between late 2013 and 2016, all previously treated and progressing. Tumor-associated T cell clones in the peripheral blood of patients responding to PD-1 blockade were tracked using deep sequencing of TCR CDR3 regions.

What the work shows at the level of the full study, not this receptor alone: Clones residing in the tumor, which were often undetectable in blood before treatment, expanded quickly after pembrolizumab and then contracted, generally before radiologic responses.

Explained via the paper, the time point label denotes: peripheral blood 12 weeks after first pembrolizumab dose. Mismatch repair deficiency was established in every enrolled patient by polymerase chain reaction or immunohistochemistry. TCR sequencing was performed for a few patients who responded to pembrolizumab therapy. Pembrolizumab PD-1 blockade was prospectively tested in advanced mismatch repair-deficient cancers, regardless of tissue of origin, in the phase II trial. Peripheral blood T cell samples were serially collected before and at multiple times after PD-1 blockade was started. Blood sampling times were expressed in weeks after the first pembrolizumab dose. The library was made by the immunoSEQ multiplex PCR assay. In its TCRdb copy, this immuneACCESS table keeps in-frame sequences only and misses some clones. Where compared with another copy, unresolved V genes explain less than half of these, and the others have no known cause. The sample has under 95,000 clones on record, around 85% of them singletons. The ten largest clones represent roughly 2.5% of the sample.

V lost 3 bases and J lost 0 bases, and the count of bases not matched to a germline gene is 2. CDR1 is given as SGHNT and CDR2 as YENEEA, both from the germline V gene. From cysteine to phenylalanine, the CDR3 is 16 amino acids long. The entry retains the CDR3 DNA only, 48 bases that are in frame from base 1. Sequencing used peripheral blood, obtained 12 weeks after starting pembrolizumab. The sequence was collected from an adult with mismatch repair-deficient cancer. The rearranged segments are TRBV11-3 and TRBJ2-4, and TRBD2 aligns with 10 junction nucleotides. The DNA is as follows: TGTGCCAGCAGCTTCGGACTAGCGGAAGCCAAAAACATTCAGTACTTC. This is translated as CASSFGLAEAKNIQYF.